This TCR beta chain was recovered during a study of CD8 T cells in ankylosing spondylitis. Findings and limits, study-wide: Clones linked to disease were reported to show significant enrichment in matched ankylosing spondylitis synovial fluid. Ankylosing spondylitis blood seemed to carry a telltale TCR beta motif made of several highly homologous variants.

V was shortened by 3 bases and J by 8 bases, with 16 bases between the two germline ends. CDR1 and CDR2 from the germline V gene are SQVTM and ANQGSEA. This CDR3 spans 13 amino acids. Molecular-barcoded quantitative 5'-RACE produced these TCR beta libraries. Via MiXCR, TCRdb re-called the 5' RACE reads, giving one row per CDR3 protein. This sample carries almost 250,000 distinct CDR3 sequences, roughly 32% of them seen once, and the ten largest clones take approximately 4.6%. This clonotype occurred many times. Antigen: not known. This rearrangement joins TRBV29-1 to TRBJ1-2; D gene ambiguous. The receptor comes from a male donor with ankylosing spondylitis or in good health (not recorded which). Sequencing was performed on blood, either unsorted or a sorted T cell fraction (not recorded which). CDR3 bases: TGCAGCGTTGACGTCGGGCAGCCGGGAGGCTACACCTTC. Protein product: CSVDVGQPGGYTF.